The clone carrying this TCR beta chain was detected many times. Germline V lookup: CDR1 MGHRA, CDR2 YSYEKL. V was trimmed by 0 bases and J by 2 bases, leaving 10 bases between them. This CDR3 comprises 15 residues. The sample originates from a study of T cells in Graves' hyperthyroidism and ophthalmopathy. On the study more broadly: Peripheral blood sampling occurred at initial diagnosis, before any treatment.

Disease duration was under 3 months in the ophthalmopathy patients, who also had a Clinical Activity Score of at least 3 and a NOSPECS grade of at least 4. Investigators excluded patients with uncontrolled infection, other autoimmune disease, pregnancy or lactation. What was amplified from RNA transcripts were TCR beta CDR3 regions. HTBI primers were employed in a first-round RT-PCR of the TCR CDR3. TCRdb redid the calling of the multiplex PCR reads with MiXCR, one entry per CDR3 protein. The sample consists of 350,000 or so distinct CDR3 sequences, approximately 18% of them appearing once. The clonotype originates from a woman in her 40s with Graves' ophthalmopathy. J is TRBJ1-1 and V is TRBV4-1; weak D call: TRBD1 (5 bases). Sequencing used blood. Here the CDR3 reads CASSQDGTGNTEAFF. In DNA, the CDR3 is TGCGCCAGCAGCCAAGATGGGACGGGCAACACTGAAGCTTTCTTT.